The 25 T cell receptor beta chains below were found in one sample sequenced in a study of identical twins. TCRdb used MiXCR to reprocess the 5' RACE reads, holding one entry per CDR3 protein. The sample lists about 240,000 distinct CDR3 sequences, about 10% occurring once. Sequences were obtained from memory T cells sorted from blood. The receptors come from a man aged 45-65 years in good health.

Note on this clonotype: This may arise from a read error, as a much more abundant clone is one base away. The chain carries TRBV21-1 and TRBJ2-2; no DNA check was done on the table's D call, TRBD2. TRBV21-1 is marked as a pseudogene. This CDR3 is built from 15 residues. The DNA of the CDR3 is TGTACCAGCAACGAATGGGACTATAACACCGGGGAGCTGTTTTTT. This codes for CTSNEWDYNTGELFF.

The chain recombines TRBV11-2 with TRBJ2-3, with 7 bases matching TRBD2. The CDR3 covers 14 residues. The germline V gene encodes CDR1 SGHAT and CDR2 FQNNGV. V lost 5 bases and J lost 6; bases outside the gene matches: 8. This chain's CDR3 is CASSAGLGLDTQYF. Here the CDR3 DNA reads TGTGCCAGCAGCGCAGGACTAGGGCTGGATACGCAGTATTTT.

This clonotype has only a few counts. The chain links TRBV6-5 to TRBJ1-3; maybe TRBD1 (6 bases). Trimming shortened V by 2 bases and J by 0 bases, and 14 bases separated the two germline ends. Per the germline V gene, CDR1 is MNHEY and CDR2 is SVGAGI. CDR3 length: 17 residues. This chain's CDR3 is CASSYQSPDSSGNTIYF. In DNA, the CDR3 is TGTGCCAGCAGTTACCAGTCCCCGGACAGCTCTGGAAACACCATATATTTT.

This clonotype has just one count. The chain carries TRBV7-2 and TRBJ2-2, with 8 bases matching TRBD2. The V gene's germline CDR1 is SGHTA and CDR2 FQGNSA. J was trimmed by 6 bases and V by 1 base; bases with no gene match: 7. This CDR3 has 16 residues. Written as DNA, the CDR3 is TGTGCCAGCAGCTTAGTCGGGACTAGAAGCGCCGGGGAGCTGTTTTTT. It codes for CASSLVGTRSAGELFF. Full variable domain (remainder filled in from reference TRBV7-2 and TRBJ2-2): GAGVSQSPSNKVTEKGKDVELRCDPISGHTALYWYRQSLGQGLEFLIYFQGNSAPDKSGLPSDRFSAERTGGSVSTLTIQRTQQEDSAVYLCASSLVGTRSAGELFFGEGSRLTVL.

This clonotype was recorded many times. The chain has TRBV4-2 and TRBJ2-3, with a weak D call TRBD2 (6 bases). This CDR3 has 15 amino acids. V was pared by 4 bases and J by 1 base, with 12 bases between. Germline loops: CDR1 LGHNA, CDR2 YNFKEQ. Here the CDR3 DNA reads TGTGCCAGCAGCCCCCGGGGAGGACGCACAGATACGCAGTATTTT. Translated, it gives CASSPRGGRTDTQYF.

This rearrangement joins TRBV6-2 or TRBV6-3 to TRBJ2-3; D is uncertain. Germline loops: CDR1 MNHEY, CDR2 SVGEGT. This CDR3 is 18 amino acids long. The V gene lost 2 bases and the J gene lost 2 bases, with 20 bases spanning the gap. CDR3 sequence reads: CASSYESRRPVFTDTQYF. Written as DNA, the CDR3 is TGTGCCAGCAGTTACGAGTCAAGAAGACCAGTCTTCACAGATACGCAGTATTTT.

V gene TRBV20-1 combines with J gene TRBJ2-1; D possibly corresponds to TRBD1 (6 bases). Germline CDR1 is DFQATT and CDR2 is SNEGSKA (reference sequence). The V end lost 2 bases, the J end lost 8 bases, and 13 bases lay between the germline ends. This CDR3 comprises 13 residues. CDR3 in amino acids: CSARSRGADEQFF. CDR3 DNA: TGCAGTGCTAGATCCAGGGGCGCGGATGAGCAGTTCTTC.

This clonotype occurred a few times. The chain is built from TRBV5-6 and TRBJ2-1; 13 positions match TRBD2. This CDR3 is 20 amino acids long. From germline, CDR1 is SGHDT and CDR2 YYEEEE. V shed 1 base and J 4 bases; nucleotides not matched to a gene: 14. CDR3 sequence reads: CASSLFAGAGLAGRYNEQFF. CDR3 bases: TGTGCCAGCAGCTTGTTTGCAGGGGCGGGACTAGCGGGACGTTACAATGAGCAGTTCTTC.

The chain links TRBV2 to TRBJ2-6, with D maybe TRBD1 (6 bases). The CDR3 runs 17 residues. V dropped 6 bases and J dropped 0 bases, with 15 bases sitting between them. Germline lookup yields CDR1 SNHLY and CDR2 FYNNEI. CDR3 residues: CASSETTGFSGANVLTF. The CDR3 nucleotides read TGTGCCAGCAGCGAAACCACAGGGTTCTCTGGGGCCAACGTCCTGACTTTC.

The genes are TRBV20-1 and TRBJ2-7; 7 nucleotides line up with TRBD2. There are 13 residues in the CDR3. The junction had 5 bases not matched to a gene; V was cut back by 6 bases and J by 0 bases. CDR1 DFQATT and CDR2 SNEGSKA come from the germline V gene (reference sequence). The CDR3 DNA is TGCAGTGCAGGGCGGGGGTCCTCCTACGAGCAGTACTTC. Its protein is CSAGRGSSYEQYF.

As to this clonotype: At one end, the junction sequence differs from germline, possibly due to a read error. The chain links TRBV7-9 to TRBJ2-3, with D unresolved. Germline CDR1 SEHNR, CDR2 FQNEAQ (reference sequence). This CDR3 is 14 amino acids long. The CDR3 reads CASSLAQSTDTQYF. CDR3 coding DNA: TGTGCCAGCAGCTTAGCCCAGAGCACTGATACGCAGTATTTT.

Turning to this clonotype: This sequence may be a read error, since a much larger clone differs from it by one base. The chain carries TRBV29-1 and TRBJ2-5; TRBD1 matches 7 bases. J gave up 3 bases and V 5 bases, and 3 bases lay outside the gene matches. The CDR3 is 12 amino acids. Germline lookup yields CDR1 SQVTM and CDR2 ANQGSEA. CDR3 residues: CSVQQGEETQYF. In nucleotides, the CDR3 is TGCAGCGTTCAGCAGGGGGAAGAGACCCAGTACTTC.

This clonotype has a count of ten or more. This chain joins TRBV5-8 and TRBJ2-1; TRBD2 is a possible D gene (7 bases). The CDR3 sequence is 15 residues long. The germline V gene has CDR1 SGHTS and CDR2 YDEGEE. Trimming shortened V by 2 bases and J by 5 bases, and 14 bases separated the two germline ends. This CDR3 is CASSFEGGPHNEQFF. In nucleotides, the CDR3 is TGTGCCAGCAGCTTTGAGGGGGGGCCGCACAATGAGCAGTTCTTC.

The CDR3 protein is CSARDPTRSSYEQYF. As DNA, the CDR3 is TGCAGTGCTAGAGACCCGACTAGGAGCTCCTACGAGCAGTACTTC. The gene calls are TRBV20-1 and TRBJ2-7; tentative D call: TRBD2 (6 bases). The CDR3 covers 15 residues. Germline V CDR1 and CDR2: DFQATT, SNEGSKA (reference sequence). The V end was cut by 0 bases, the J end by 0 bases, with 12 bases between.

V and J are TRBV28 and TRBJ1-1; TRBD1 is a possible D gene (6 bases). CDR1 is MDHEN and CDR2 is SYDVKM in the germline V gene. V dropped 6 bases and J dropped 12 bases, with 17 bases sitting between them. The CDR3 consists of 12 residues. CDR3 sequence: CASRLRSGATFF. Written as DNA, the CDR3 is TGTGCCAGCAGACTGAGGTCAGGGGCAACTTTCTTT.

J is TRBJ2-7 and V is TRBV12-3 or TRBV12-4, with D possibly TRBD2 on 6 matching bases. The germline V and J ends were trimmed by 7 bases and 5 bases, with 15 bases remaining between them. The CDR3 length is 13 residues. The CDR3: CASTRAGGDEQYF. CDR3 nucleotides: TGTGCCAGCACCCGGGCAGGAGGGGACGAGCAGTACTTC.

This clonotype was counted ten times or more. The rearrangement joins TRBV12-3 or TRBV12-4 to TRBJ1-5; D may be TRBD1 (6 bases). Trimming stripped 6 bases from V and 7 bases from J, with 16 bases between. This CDR3 is built from 14 residues. The CDR3 here is CASSLSGGRQPQHF. In nucleotides, the CDR3 is TGTGCCAGCAGCCTTTCGGGGGGCAGGCAGCCCCAGCATTTT.

The chain joins TRBV28 to TRBJ2-7; tentatively, D is TRBD2 (7 bases). The CDR3 is 15 amino acids. Germline V lookup: CDR1 MDHEN, CDR2 SYDVKM. The V end lost 5 bases, the J end lost 0 bases, and 14 bases lay between the germline ends. The CDR3 spells CASSRGAGSSYEQYF. CDR3 in DNA: TGTGCCAGCAGTCGGGGGGCAGGGAGCTCCTACGAGCAGTACTTC. Full variable domain (missing parts from reference TRBV28 and TRBJ2-7): DVKVTQSSRYLVKRTGEKVFLECVQDMDHENMFWYRQDPGLGLRLIYFSYDVKMKEKGDIPEGYSVSREKKERFSLILESASTNQTSMYLCASSRGAGSSYEQYFGPGTRLTVT.

This clonotype was counted at least ten times. This chain joins TRBV5-1 and TRBJ2-3, with D possibly TRBD1 on 6 matching bases. Germline values: CDR1 SGHRS, CDR2 YFSETQ. V was shortened by 0 bases and J by 5 bases, with 22 bases between the two germline ends. This CDR3 region has 18 residues. As DNA, the CDR3 is TGCGCCAGCAGCTTGGGTCCACGGTGGCAGGGGAATCAAGATACGCAGTATTTT. Translation gives CASSLGPRWQGNQDTQYF.

There are many counts of this clonotype. The V gene is TRBV5-1, the J gene TRBJ2-3; no clear D gene. The germline gives CDR1 SGHRS, CDR2 YFSETQ. Trimming shortened V by 4 bases and J by 0 bases, and 15 bases separated the two germline ends. The CDR3 runs to 16 residues. Written as DNA, the CDR3 is TGCGCCAGCAGCGAGGCCGGGCCGTTGAGCACAGATACGCAGTATTTT. Translated: CASSEAGPLSTDTQYF. The variable domain in full, with the rest retrieved from reference TRBV5-1 and TRBJ2-3, is KAGVTQTPRYLIKTRGQQVTLSCSPISGHRSVSWYQQTPGQGLQFLFEYFSETQRNKGNFPGRFSGRQFSNSRSEMNVSTLELGDSALYLCASSEAGPLSTDTQYFGPGTRLTVL.

This clonotype appeared many times. The gene calls are TRBV7-2 and TRBJ2-3; weak D call: TRBD1 (6 bases). The CDR3 consists of 13 residues. CDR1 and CDR2 from the germline V gene are SGHTA and FQGNSA. V lost 5 bases to trimming and J lost 8 bases, with 14 bases between them. The CDR3 DNA is TGTGCCAGCAGCCCCCCCAGCAGGGGTACGCAGTATTTT. It encodes CASSPPSRGTQYF.

In this sample, this clonotype turned up many times. The V gene is TRBV12-3 or TRBV12-4, the J gene TRBJ1-5; D unclear. With 1 base removed from V and 10 bases from J, the gap between germline ends came to 14 bases. The CDR3 sequence is 14 residues long. In DNA form, the CDR3 reads TGTGCCAGCAGTTTAGGGGTAGGGTACAAACCCCAGCATTTT. Its protein product is CASSLGVGYKPQHF.

The chain joins TRBV11-2 to TRBJ1-1; the match to TRBD1 covers 9 bases. Germline V gives CDR1 SGHAT, CDR2 FQNNGV. V trimming: 5 bases; J trimming: 4 bases; junction bases outside the gene matches: 5. The CDR3 sequence is 14 residues long. The CDR3 region is CASSPGQGPTEAFF. CDR3 DNA sequence: TGTGCCAGCAGCCCGGGACAGGGTCCCACTGAAGCTTTCTTT.

The genes are TRBV3-1 and TRBJ2-5, with D possibly TRBD2 on 6 matching bases. The CDR3 extends over 16 amino acids. V lost 2 bases to trimming and J lost 2 bases, with 15 bases between them. Germline V gene sequence: CDR1 LGHDT, CDR2 YNNKEL (reference sequence). In nucleotides, the CDR3 is TGTGCCAGCAGCCAATGGGGACTTAAACTGCAAGAGACCCAGTACTTC. It is translated as CASSQWGLKLQETQYF.

A few counts support this clonotype. J is TRBJ1-2 and V is TRBV6-1, with D possibly TRBD1 on 6 matching bases. The CDR3 has 13 amino acids. Germline CDR1 and CDR2: MNHNS and SASEGT. Trimming stripped 8 bases from V and 5 bases from J, with 15 bases between. CDR3 loop: CASSRGIKYGYTF. CDR3 bases: TGTGCCAGCTCGAGGGGGATAAAGTATGGCTACACCTTC.